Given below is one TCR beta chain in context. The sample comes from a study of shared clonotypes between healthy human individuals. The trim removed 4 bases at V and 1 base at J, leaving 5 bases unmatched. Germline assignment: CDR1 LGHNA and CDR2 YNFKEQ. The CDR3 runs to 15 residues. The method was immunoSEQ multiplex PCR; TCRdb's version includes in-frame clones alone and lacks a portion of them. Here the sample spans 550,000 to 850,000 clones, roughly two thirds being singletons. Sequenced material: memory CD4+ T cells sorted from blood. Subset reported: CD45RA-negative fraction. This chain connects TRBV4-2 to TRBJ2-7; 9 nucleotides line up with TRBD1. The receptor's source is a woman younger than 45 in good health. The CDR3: CASSRPGQGSYEQYF. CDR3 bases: TGTGCCAGCAGCCGCCCGGGACAGGGTTCCTACGAGCAGTACTTC.